These T cell receptor beta chains were read from a single sample in a study of T cells in Graves' hyperthyroidism and ophthalmopathy. TCRdb re-derived calls from the multiplex PCR reads in MiXCR, one entry per CDR3 protein. The sample includes over 700,000 distinct CDR3 sequences, approximately 40% seen only once; the top ten take roughly 8.3%. Sequenced material: blood. Receptors were obtained from a man younger than 35 with Graves' hyperthyroidism. CDR3s include the opening cysteine and the closing phenylalanine or tryptophan. D genes are given only for firm matches. Not every row has a clone size; where given, it reads once, few, many or a size class.

size: NA
D: NA
V: TRBV7-8
J: TRBJ2-5
DNA: TGTGCCAGCAGTCTTCCGTCCTGGGGGGAGACCCAGTACTTC
CDR3: CASSLPSWGETQYF

size: NA
D: NA
V: TRBV24-1
J: TRBJ1-2
DNA: TGTGCCACCTCACCTGGACGGGGGGATGGCTACACCTTC
CDR3: CATSPGRGDGYTF

size: NA
D: NA
V: TRBV7-2
J: TRBJ1-1
DNA: TGTGCCAGCAAATTCCGGGGGGTGAACACTGAAGCTTTCTTT
CDR3: CASKFRGVNTEAFF

size: NA
D: NA
V: TRBV24-1
J: TRBJ2-5
DNA: TGTGCCACCAGTTACGACAGCCAAGAGACCCAGTACTTC
CDR3: CATSYDSQETQYF

size: many
D: NA
V: TRBV10-3
J: TRBJ1-5
DNA: TGTGCCACCGTCGACGACAGCAATCAGCCCCAGCATTTT
CDR3: CATVDDSNQPQHF

size: many
D: NA
V: TRBV10-2
J: TRBJ2-5
DNA: TGCGCCAGCAGTGAGCCCGTGAAAACCGGCCAAGAGACCCAGTACTTC
CDR3: CASSEPVKTGQETQYF

size: NA
D: NA
V: TRBV12-3/TRBV12-4
J: TRBJ2-5
DNA: TGTGCCAGCAGTTTATTCGTGGTAGCAGAGACCCAGTACTTC
CDR3: CASSLFVVAETQYF

size: many
D: TRBD2
V: TRBV12-3/TRBV12-4
J: TRBJ2-7
DNA: TGTGCCAGCAGTCCCAGCGGGAGCCCCGAGCAGTACTTC
CDR3: CASSPSGSPEQYF

size: NA
D: NA
V: TRBV11-2
J: TRBJ1-1
DNA: TGTGCCAGCAGCGAGAGGGAGAGGGGCACTGAAGCTTTCTTT
CDR3: CASSERERGTEAFF

size: NA
D: NA
V: TRBV6-5
J: TRBJ2-7
DNA: TGTGCCAGCAGCTCCGACAGAGCTTTGTCCTTC
CDR3: CASSSDRALSF

size: NA
D: NA
V: TRBV9
J: TRBJ1-1
DNA: TGTGCCAGCACCGGGCATACCGACACTGAAGCTTTCTTT
CDR3: CASTGHTDTEAFF

size: NA
D: NA
V: TRBV12-3/TRBV12-4
J: TRBJ1-2
DNA: TGTGCCAGCAGCCCTTGGCGTCGGGGCTACACCTTC
CDR3: CASSPWRRGYTF

size: NA
D: NA
V: TRBV2
J: TRBJ1-3
DNA: TGTGCCAGCAGTCCCTTTGGGGTCTTGGAAGGAAACACCATATATTTT
CDR3: CASSPFGVLEGNTIYF

size: NA
D: TRBD2
V: TRBV11-3
J: TRBJ2-5
DNA: TGTGCCAGCAGCTTAGTTGTAGCGGGGAAAGAGACCCAGTACTTC
CDR3: CASSLVVAGKETQYF

size: NA
D: TRBD2
V: TRBV11-2
J: TRBJ2-2
DNA: TGTGCCAGCAGCTTTCTCCCGGGACTAGCGGGAGTTGGCACCGGGGAGCTGTTTTTT
CDR3: CASSFLPGLAGVGTGELFF

size: many
D: NA
V: TRBV15
J: TRBJ2-6
DNA: TGTGCCACCAGCGGCAGGGGTGCCGGGGCCAACGTCCTGACTTTC
CDR3: CATSGRGAGANVLTF

size: NA
D: NA
V: TRBV5-1
J: TRBJ1-1
DNA: TGCGCCAGCAGTTCGTTTACAGGAGTGAACACTGAAGCTTTCTTT
CDR3: CASSSFTGVNTEAFF

size: few
D: TRBD1
V: TRBV9
J: TRBJ2-7
DNA: TGTGCCAGCAGCCGCGAGGGGGCGAGCTCCTACGAGCAGTACTTC
CDR3: CASSREGASSYEQYF

size: few
D: TRBD1
V: TRBV20-1
J: TRBJ2-7
DNA: TGCAGTGCTACGCTGGGCGGACAGGGGTTATCCGAGCAGTACTTC
CDR3: CSATLGGQGLSEQYF

size: once
D: NA
V: TRBV5-6
J: TRBJ2-5
DNA: TGTGCCAGCAGTGGGGCCGACCCTGGGGCCCAGTACTTC
CDR3: CASSGADPGAQYF

size: once
D: NA
V: TRBV7-2
J: TRBJ2-7
DNA: TGTGCCAGCAGCGGATGGACAGACGAGCAGTACTTC
CDR3: CASSGWTDEQYF

size: NA
D: TRBD1
V: TRBV28
J: TRBJ1-6
DNA: TGTGCCAGTACACAGGGGTGGAATTCACCCCTCCACTTT
CDR3: CASTQGWNSPLHF

size: once
D: TRBD1
V: TRBV15
J: TRBJ1-3
DNA: TGTGCCACCAGCAGAGGTCGACAGGGCATGAACACCATATATTTT
CDR3: CATSRGRQGMNTIYF

size: many
D: TRBD1
V: TRBV9
J: TRBJ1-2
DNA: TGTGCCAGCAGCGCTGGACAGGCCTATGGCTACACCTTC
CDR3: CASSAGQAYGYTF

size: NA
D: TRBD1
V: TRBV7-3
J: TRBJ1-3
DNA: TGTGCCAGCAGCTTGGGTCGGCAGGGGGCCTCTGGAAACACCATATATTTT
CDR3: CASSLGRQGASGNTIYF

size: NA
D: NA
V: TRBV2
J: TRBJ2-4
DNA: TGTGCCAGCAGTGCCTACCATCTGCAATCAAAAGACATTCAGTACTTC
CDR3: CASSAYHLQSKDIQYF

size: NA
D: TRBD2
V: TRBV7-6
J: TRBJ2-7
DNA: TGCGCCAGCAGCCAAGATGCGGACGGGAGGCCCCCCTACGAGCAGTACTTC
CDR3: CASSQDADGRPPYEQYF

size: NA
D: NA
V: TRBV19
J: TRBJ1-1
DNA: TGTGCCAGTAGTACCGACGGGGGGCGGTACACTGAAGCTTTCTTT
CDR3: CASSTDGGRYTEAFF

size: NA
D: TRBD1
V: TRBV20-1
J: TRBJ1-1
DNA: TGCAGTGCTCTGGACAGGTCTAACACTGAAGCTTTCTTT
CDR3: CSALDRSNTEAFF

size: NA
D: NA
V: TRBV19
J: TRBJ2-7
DNA: TGTGCCGGTAGTCCAACGGTAGACTTCACCTACGAGCAGTACTTC
CDR3: CAGSPTVDFTYEQYF

size: few
D: NA
V: TRBV6-2/TRBV6-3
J: TRBJ1-3
DNA: TGTGCCAGCAGTTACACCCGTGGAAACACCATATATTTT
CDR3: CASSYTRGNTIYF

size: NA
D: NA
V: TRBV7-2
J: TRBJ1-5
DNA: TGTGCCAGCAGCCAGTCGATAGGGAGCGAACAGCCCCAGCATTTT
CDR3: CASSQSIGSEQPQHF

size: few
D: TRBD2
V: TRBV5-1
J: TRBJ2-2
DNA: TGCGCCAGCAGCCTGACGCTAGCGGCCACCGGGGAGCTGTTTTTT
CDR3: CASSLTLAATGELFF

size: many
D: NA
V: TRBV7-8
J: TRBJ2-5
DNA: TGTGCCAACGCCCTCTTACCGTCAGGCAGAGAGACCCAGTACTTC
CDR3: CANALLPSGRETQYF

size: many
D: NA
V: TRBV12-3/TRBV12-4
J: TRBJ1-6
DNA: TGTGCCAGCAGTTTAGCCGGGACACCCCTCCACTTT
CDR3: CASSLAGTPLHF